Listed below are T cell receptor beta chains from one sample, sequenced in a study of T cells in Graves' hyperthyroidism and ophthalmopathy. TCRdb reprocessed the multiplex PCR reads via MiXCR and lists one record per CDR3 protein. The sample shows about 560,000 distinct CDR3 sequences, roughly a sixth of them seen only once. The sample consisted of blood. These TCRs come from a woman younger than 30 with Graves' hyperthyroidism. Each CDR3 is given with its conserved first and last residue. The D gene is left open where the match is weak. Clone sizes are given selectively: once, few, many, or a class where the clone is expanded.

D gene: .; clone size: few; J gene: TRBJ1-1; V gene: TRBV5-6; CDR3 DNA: TGTGCCAGCAGCGGCGGAGAGCTGAAATGGAAGGGGGGCACTGAAGCTTTCTTT; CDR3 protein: CASSGGELKWKGGTEAFF
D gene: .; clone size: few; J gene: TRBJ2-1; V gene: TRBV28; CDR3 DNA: TGTGCCAGCAGACGGACAATCGGCTCCTACAATGAGCAGTTCTTC; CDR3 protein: CASRRTIGSYNEQFF
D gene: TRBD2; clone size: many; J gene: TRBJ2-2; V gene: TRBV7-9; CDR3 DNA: TGTGCCAGCAGCCCACTGGGCGGGAGCTCGATCGGGGAGCTGTTTTTT; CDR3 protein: CASSPLGGSSIGELFF
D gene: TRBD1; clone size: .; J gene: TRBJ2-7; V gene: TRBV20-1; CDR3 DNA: TGCAGTGCTAGAGATCCAGGGGGAGAGCAGTACTTC; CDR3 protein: CSARDPGGEQYF
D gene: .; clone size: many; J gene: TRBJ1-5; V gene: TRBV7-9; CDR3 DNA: TGTGCCAGCAGCCCCGGACGGTCAAATCAGCCCCAGCATTTT; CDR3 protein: CASSPGRSNQPQHF
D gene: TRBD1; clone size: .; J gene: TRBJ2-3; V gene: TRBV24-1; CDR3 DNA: TGTGCCACCAGTGATCCGACAGGGGCAGGGGCATATACGCAGTATTTT; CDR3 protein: CATSDPTGAGAYTQYF
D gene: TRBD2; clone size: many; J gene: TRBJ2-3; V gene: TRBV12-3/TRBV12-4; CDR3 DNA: TGTGCCAGCAGTTTCACTAGCGGGGGGTCGGTGGATACGCAGTATTTT; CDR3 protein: CASSFTSGGSVDTQYF
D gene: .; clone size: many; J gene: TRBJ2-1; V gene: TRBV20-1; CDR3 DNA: TGCAGTGCTTCCCTGGCGAGCTCCTACAATGAGCAGTTCTTC; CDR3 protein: CSASLASSYNEQFF
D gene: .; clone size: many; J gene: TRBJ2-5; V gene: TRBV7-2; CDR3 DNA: TGTGCCAGCAGAGAACTACGGGTCCAGACCCAGTACTTC; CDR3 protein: CASRELRVQTQYF
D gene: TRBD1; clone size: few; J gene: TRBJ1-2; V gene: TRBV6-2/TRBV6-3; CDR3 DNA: TGTGCCAGCACCCAAGGACAGGGTCTCAGCGGCTACACCTTC; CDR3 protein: CASTQGQGLSGYTF
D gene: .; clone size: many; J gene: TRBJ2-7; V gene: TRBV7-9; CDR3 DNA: TGTGCCAGCAGCTTAGACAAGGGCACCTACGAGCAGTACTTC; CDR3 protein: CASSLDKGTYEQYF
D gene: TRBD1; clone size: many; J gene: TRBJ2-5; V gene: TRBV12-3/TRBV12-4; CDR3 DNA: TGTGCCAGCAGCGAACCGGGACAGCAAGAGACCCAGTACTTC; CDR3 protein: CASSEPGQQETQYF
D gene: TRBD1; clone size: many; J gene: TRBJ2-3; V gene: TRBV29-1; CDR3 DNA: TGCAGCGTTGAGACCGTGGACAGGGGCAGCACAGATACGCAGTATTTT; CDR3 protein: CSVETVDRGSTDTQYF
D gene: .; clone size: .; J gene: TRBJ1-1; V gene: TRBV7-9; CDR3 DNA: TGTGCCAGCACCTCCTTACGAGGGTCCGGGGCTTTCTTT; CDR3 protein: CASTSLRGSGAFF
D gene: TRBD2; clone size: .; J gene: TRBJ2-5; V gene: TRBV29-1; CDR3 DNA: TGCAGCGTTGTGGTAGCGGGGGTCCAAGAGACCCAGTACTTC; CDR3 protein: CSVVVAGVQETQYF
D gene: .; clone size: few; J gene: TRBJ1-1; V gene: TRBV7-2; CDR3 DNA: TGTGCCAGCAGCCGACTTAAATTCGGTTGGCAGCAGAACACTGAAGCTTTCTTT; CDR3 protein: CASSRLKFGWQQNTEAFF
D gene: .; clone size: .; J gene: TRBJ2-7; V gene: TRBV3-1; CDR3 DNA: TGTGCCAGCAGCCAAGATTACAGCCACGAGCAGTACTTC; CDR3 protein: CASSQDYSHEQYF
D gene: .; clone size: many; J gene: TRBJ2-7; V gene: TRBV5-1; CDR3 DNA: TGCGCCAGCAGCTTGTCCGCAGGGGCAACCTACGAGCAGTACTTC; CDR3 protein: CASSLSAGATYEQYF
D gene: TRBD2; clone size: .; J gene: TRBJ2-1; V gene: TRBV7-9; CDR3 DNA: TGTGCCAGCATGCTACTTGGCGGGAGTTCGAATGAGCAGTTCTTC; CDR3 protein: CASMLLGGSSNEQFF
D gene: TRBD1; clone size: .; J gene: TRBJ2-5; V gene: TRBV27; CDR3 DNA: TGTGCCAGCAGTTTATCCGGACAGGGGGTAGGAGAGACCCAGTACTTC; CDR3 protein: CASSLSGQGVGETQYF
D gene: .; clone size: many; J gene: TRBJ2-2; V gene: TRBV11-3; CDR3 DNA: TGTGCCAGCAGTTCTGTAGGACGGGCCAAGAGGGTCACCGGGGAGCTGTTTTTT; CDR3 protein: CASSSVGRAKRVTGELFF
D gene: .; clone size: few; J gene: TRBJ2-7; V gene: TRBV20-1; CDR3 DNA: TGCAGTGCTAGAAACAGCCCCTACGAGCAGTACTTC; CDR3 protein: CSARNSPYEQYF
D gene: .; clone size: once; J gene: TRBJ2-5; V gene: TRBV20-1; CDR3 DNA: TGCAGTGCTAGAGATCCGGGCAGGGAAAGAAAGACCCAGTACTTC; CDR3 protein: CSARDPGRERKTQYF
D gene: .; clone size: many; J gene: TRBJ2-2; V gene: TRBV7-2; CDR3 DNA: TGTGCCAGCACCCCCCGGGGACCCGGGGAGCTGTTTTTT; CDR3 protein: CASTPRGPGELFF
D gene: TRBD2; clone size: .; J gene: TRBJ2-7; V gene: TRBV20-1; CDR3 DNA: TGCAGTGCAGCAGGGACTAGCGGGGGGTACTACGAGCAGTACTTC; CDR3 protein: CSAAGTSGGYYEQYF
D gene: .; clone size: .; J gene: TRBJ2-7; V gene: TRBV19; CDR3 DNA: TGTGCCAGTAGTATTAATCTTAACTACGAGCAGTACTTC; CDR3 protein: CASSINLNYEQYF
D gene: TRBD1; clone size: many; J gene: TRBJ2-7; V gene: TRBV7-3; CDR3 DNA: TGTGCCAGCAGCCCTAACAGGGGCCAAAGCTCCTACGAGCAGTACTTC; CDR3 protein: CASSPNRGQSSYEQYF
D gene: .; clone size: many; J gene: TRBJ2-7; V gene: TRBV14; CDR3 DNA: TGTGCCAGCAGCCGAAGCCCCACACCTCGCGAGCAGTACTTC; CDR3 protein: CASSRSPTPREQYF
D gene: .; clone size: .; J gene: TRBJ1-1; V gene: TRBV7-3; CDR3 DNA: TGTGCCAGCAGCAAGTTACAGACATCGAGAGCTTTCTTT; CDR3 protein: CASSKLQTSRAFF
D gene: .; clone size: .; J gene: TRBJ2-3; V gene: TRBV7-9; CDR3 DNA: TGTGCCAGCAGCTTAGCCTTAGGCGGGGCAGATACGCAGTATTTT; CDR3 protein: CASSLALGGADTQYF
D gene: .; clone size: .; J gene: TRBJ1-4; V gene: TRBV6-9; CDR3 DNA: TGTGCCAGCAGTTACCGAGACAGGGAAAAACTGTTTTTT; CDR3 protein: CASSYRDREKLFF
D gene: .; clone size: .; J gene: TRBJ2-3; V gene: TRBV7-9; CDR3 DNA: TGTGCCAGCAGCTCGAGCGGGCAGATCACCACAGATACGCAGTATTTT; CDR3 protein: CASSSSGQITTDTQYF
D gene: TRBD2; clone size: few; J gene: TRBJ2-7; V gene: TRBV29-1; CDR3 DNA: TGCAGCGCCCTTAGGGGCGGGGGGGCCTCCTACGAGCAGTACTTC; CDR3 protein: CSALRGGGASYEQYF
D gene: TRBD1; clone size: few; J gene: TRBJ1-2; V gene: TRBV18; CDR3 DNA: TGTGCCAGCTCCCCCGGACAGGCTGAGGGCTACACCTTC; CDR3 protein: CASSPGQAEGYTF
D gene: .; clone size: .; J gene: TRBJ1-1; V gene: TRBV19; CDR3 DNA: TGTGCCAGTAGTATAGTCGGGGGGTGGAACACTGAAGCTTTCTTT; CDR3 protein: CASSIVGGWNTEAFF
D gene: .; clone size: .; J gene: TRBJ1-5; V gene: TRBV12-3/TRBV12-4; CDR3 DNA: TGTGCCAGCAGTTTTTCGCCAGTTAAGGGGCAGCCCCAGCATTTT; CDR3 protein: CASSFSPVKGQPQHF
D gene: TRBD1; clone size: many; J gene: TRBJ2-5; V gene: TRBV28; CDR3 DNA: TGTGCCAGCAGTTTACTACAACAGGGGACGCACCGCCAGTACTTC; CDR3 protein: CASSLLQQGTHRQYF
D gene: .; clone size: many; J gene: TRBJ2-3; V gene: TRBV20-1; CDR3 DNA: TGCAGTGCTAGGGGGACCCTCGGAGATACGCAGTATTTT; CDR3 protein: CSARGTLGDTQYF
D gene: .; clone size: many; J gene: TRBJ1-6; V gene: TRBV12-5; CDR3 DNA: TGTGCTAGGGGGCCCGGACAGACCGAATCCAATTCACCCCTCCACTTT; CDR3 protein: CARGPGQTESNSPLHF
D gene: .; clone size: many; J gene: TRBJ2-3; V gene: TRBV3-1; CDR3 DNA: TGTGCCAGCTCTAAGACGGGGGATACGCAGTATTTT; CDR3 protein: CASSKTGDTQYF
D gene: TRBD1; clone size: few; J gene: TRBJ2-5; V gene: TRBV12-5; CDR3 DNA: TGTGCTAGTGGCCCGGGACAGGGCCCCCAAGAGACCCAGTACTTC; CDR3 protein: CASGPGQGPQETQYF
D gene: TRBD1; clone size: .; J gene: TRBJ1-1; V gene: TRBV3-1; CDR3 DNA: TGTGCCAGCAGCCACGGGACAGGCCGCGGTGGAGCTTTCTTT; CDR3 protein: CASSHGTGRGGAFF
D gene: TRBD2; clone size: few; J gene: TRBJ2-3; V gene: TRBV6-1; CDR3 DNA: TGTGCCAGCAGCCCCCTAGCGGGGGGTTCGGGTGATACGCAGTATTTT; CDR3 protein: CASSPLAGGSGDTQYF
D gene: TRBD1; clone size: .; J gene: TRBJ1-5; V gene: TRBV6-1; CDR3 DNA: TGTGCCAGCAGCCGGGACAGCGGCTTAAATCAGCCCCAGCATTTT; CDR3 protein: CASSRDSGLNQPQHF
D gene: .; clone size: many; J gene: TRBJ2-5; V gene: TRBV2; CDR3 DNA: TGTGCCAGCAGTGTACGGAGGGGAGAGGAGACCCAGTACTTC; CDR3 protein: CASSVRRGEETQYF
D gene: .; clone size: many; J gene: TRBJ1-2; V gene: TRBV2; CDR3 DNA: TGTGCCAGCAGGCCGGGACCTAACGATGGCTACACCTTC; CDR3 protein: CASRPGPNDGYTF
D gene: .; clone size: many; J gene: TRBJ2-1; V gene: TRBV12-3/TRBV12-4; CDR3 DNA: TGTGCCAGCAGTAATCCCCTAGCGCCTGAATACAATGAGCAGTTCTTC; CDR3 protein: CASSNPLAPEYNEQFF
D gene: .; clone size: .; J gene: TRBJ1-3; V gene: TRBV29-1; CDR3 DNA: TGCAGCGCCGTCATTGGGGCAGGGCAAGCCATATATTTT; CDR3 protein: CSAVIGAGQAIYF
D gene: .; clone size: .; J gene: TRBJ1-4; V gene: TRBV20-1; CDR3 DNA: TGCAGTGCCCCCCTGGATCTCCACTCGGAACTGTTTTTT; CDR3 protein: CSAPLDLHSELFF
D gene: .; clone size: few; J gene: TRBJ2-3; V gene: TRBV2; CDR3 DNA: TGTGCCAGCTTTGCACACACCACAGATACGCAGTATTTT; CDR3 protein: CASFAHTTDTQYF
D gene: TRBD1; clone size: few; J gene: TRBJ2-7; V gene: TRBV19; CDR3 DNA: TGTGCCAGTAGCAATCCGGGACAGGGAAGTTACGAGCAGTACTTC; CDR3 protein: CASSNPGQGSYEQYF
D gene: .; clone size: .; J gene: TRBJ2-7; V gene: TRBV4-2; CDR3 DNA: TGTGCCAGCAGCCTTACGCGGAAGGGCCACTCCTACGAGCAGTACTTC; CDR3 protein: CASSLTRKGHSYEQYF
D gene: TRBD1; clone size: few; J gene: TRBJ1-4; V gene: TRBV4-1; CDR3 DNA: TGCGCCAGCAGCCAAATACAGGGGGGAAATGAAAAACTGTTTTTT; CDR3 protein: CASSQIQGGNEKLFF
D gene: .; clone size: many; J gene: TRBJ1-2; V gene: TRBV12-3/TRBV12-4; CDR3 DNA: TGTGCCAGCAGTTTAAATGTTGAAGGGAGGGATGGCTACACCTTC; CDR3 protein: CASSLNVEGRDGYTF
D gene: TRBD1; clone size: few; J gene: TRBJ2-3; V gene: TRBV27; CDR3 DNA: TGTGCCAGCAGTAAGGGACAGGAGTATGGTACGCAGTATTTT; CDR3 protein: CASSKGQEYGTQYF